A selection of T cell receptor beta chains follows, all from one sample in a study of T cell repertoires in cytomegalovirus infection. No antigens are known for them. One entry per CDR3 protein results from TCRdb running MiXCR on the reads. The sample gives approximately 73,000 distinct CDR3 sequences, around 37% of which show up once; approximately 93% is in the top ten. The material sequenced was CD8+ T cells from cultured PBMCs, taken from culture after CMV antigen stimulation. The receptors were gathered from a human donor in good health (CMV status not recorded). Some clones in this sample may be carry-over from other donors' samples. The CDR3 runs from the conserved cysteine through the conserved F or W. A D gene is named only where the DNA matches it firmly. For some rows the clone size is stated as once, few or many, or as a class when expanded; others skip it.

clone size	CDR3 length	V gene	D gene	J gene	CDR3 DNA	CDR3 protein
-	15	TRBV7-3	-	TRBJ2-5	TGTGCCAGCAGTCTATCGGGGGGCCTCCAAGAGACCCAGTACTTC	CASSLSGGLQETQYF
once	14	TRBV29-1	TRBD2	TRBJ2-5	TGCAGCGTTAAAGCGACTAGCTTGGAAGAGACCCAGTACTTC	CSVKATSLEETQYF
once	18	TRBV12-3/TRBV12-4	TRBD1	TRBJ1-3	TGTGCCAGCAGCCTAACAGGGGGAGTCTGGGTCTCTGGAAACACCATATATTTT	CASSLTGGVWVSGNTIYF
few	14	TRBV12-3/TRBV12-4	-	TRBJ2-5	TGTGCCAGCAGTTTATCGGCATATCAAGAGACCCAGTACTTC	CASSLSAYQETQYF
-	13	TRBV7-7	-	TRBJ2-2	TGTGCTAGCAGTCCTACGGACACCGGGGAGCTGTTTTTT	CASSPTDTGELFF
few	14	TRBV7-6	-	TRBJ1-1	TGTGCCAGCAGCCCCCAGGTTGGCGGCACTGAAGCTTTCTTT	CASSPQVGGTEAFF
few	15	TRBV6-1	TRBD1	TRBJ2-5	TGTGCCAGCAGTGTGGCGCCACAGGGGCAAGAGACCCAGTACTTC	CASSVAPQGQETQYF
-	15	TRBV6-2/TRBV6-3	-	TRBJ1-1	TGTGCCAGCAGTTACGTAGGGGCCTTGAACACTGAAGCTTTCTTT	CASSYVGALNTEAFF
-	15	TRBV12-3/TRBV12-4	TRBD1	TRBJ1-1	TGTGCCAGCTCGAGGGACAGTGGGATGAACACTGAAGCTTTCTTT	CASSRDSGMNTEAFF
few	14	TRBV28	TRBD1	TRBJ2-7	TGTGCCAGCACCCTACAGGGGGCGCGTTACGAGCAGTACTTC	CASTLQGARYEQYF
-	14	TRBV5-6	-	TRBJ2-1	TGTGCCAGCAGCTTTTATGGGCCCTACAATGAGCAGTTCTTC	CASSFYGPYNEQFF
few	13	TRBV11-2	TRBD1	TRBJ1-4	TGTGCCAGCAGCAAAGGACAGGGGGATAAACTGTTTTTT	CASSKGQGDKLFF
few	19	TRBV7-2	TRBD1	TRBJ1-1	TGTGCCAGCAGCTTAGAGGTGCTAGGCGGGACAGCCCAGAACACTGAAGCTTTCTTT	CASSLEVLGGTAQNTEAFF